This TCR beta chain was identified during a study of identifying expanded T cells in peripheral blood. The repertoire was sequenced with immunoSEQ multiplex PCR; TCRdb's copy has only in-frame clones and lacks some. The data contain 120,000 or so clones, approximately 84% of them seen just once; the ten biggest clones take up 2.5% to 3.5%. No infections or other immune events were documented during collection. CDR1 MNHEY and CDR2 SVGAGI come from the germline V gene. The CDR3 consists of 15 residues. V lost 5 bases to trimming and J lost 3 bases, with 16 bases between them. Details on this clone: Its antigen is unidentified.

Whole-study results and caveats: Differentially abundant clones: 1 to 1.5 between replicates, 15 to 17 at two to three weeks, less than 20 at four. Variance in clone template counts between approximately two-week samples significantly increased with total template count across all healthy donors.

The chain joins TRBV6-5 to TRBJ1-1, with D maybe TRBD1 (6 bases). Sequenced sample: blood. The TCR originated in a person aged 18 to 75 in good health. CDR3 loop: CASSPLGGWDTEAFF. The DNA of the CDR3 is TGTGCCAGCAGTCCACTCGGGGGCTGGGACACTGAAGCTTTCTTT.